This T cell receptor (beta chain) was captured by sequencing in a study of cytomegalovirus exposure and HLA in healthy donors. As to this clone: Antigen specificity is unknown.

Trimming pared 5 bases from V and 3 bases from J, leaving 16 bases between. The germline CDR1 and CDR2 sequences are MGHDK and SYGVNS. The CDR3 is made up of 15 amino acids. Study-level points and caveats: Immune exposure information available was restricted to CMV serostatus. The study found most TCR sequences rare, yet found some public TCRs in many donors. TRBV6-2, TRBV6-3 and some other V segments were excluded as indistinguishable.

PCR employed 60 Vbeta and 13 Jbeta primers. As handled by the study authors: Later analysis identified tens of millions of unique TCR beta chains, some 10 million shared. Profiling relied on immunoSEQ multiplex PCR, and the TCRdb table lists in-frame clones only, not all of them. That table is the source of V, J and clone size, and D and trimming were worked out from the DNA. The table lists about 140,000 clones, about 79% of them singletons, with 2.5% to 3.5% in the top ten. This chain links TRBV25-1 with TRBJ1-2, with a tentative D call TRBD1 (5 bases). The sequencing input was PBMCs. This clonotype originated in a male donor in good health and CMV-seronegative. In DNA form, the CDR3 reads TGTGCCAGCAGTCAGGGACGGGGAGGTGACTATGGCTACACCTTC. Its translation is CASSQGRGGDYGYTF.